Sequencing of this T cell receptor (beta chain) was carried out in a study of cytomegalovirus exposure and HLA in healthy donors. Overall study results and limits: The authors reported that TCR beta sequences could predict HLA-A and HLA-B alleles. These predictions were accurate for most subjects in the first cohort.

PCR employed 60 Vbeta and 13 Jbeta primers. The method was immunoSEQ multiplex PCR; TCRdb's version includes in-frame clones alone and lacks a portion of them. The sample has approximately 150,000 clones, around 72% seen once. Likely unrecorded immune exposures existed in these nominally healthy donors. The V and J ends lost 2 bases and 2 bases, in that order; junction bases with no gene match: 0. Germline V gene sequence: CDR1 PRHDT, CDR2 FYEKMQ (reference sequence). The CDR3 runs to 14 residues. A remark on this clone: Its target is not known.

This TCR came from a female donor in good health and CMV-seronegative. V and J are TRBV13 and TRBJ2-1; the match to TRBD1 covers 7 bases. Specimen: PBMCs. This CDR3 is CASSLQGAYNEQFF. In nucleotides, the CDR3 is TGTGCCAGCAGCTTACAGGGGGCCTACAATGAGCAGTTCTTC.